Below, 7 T cell receptor beta chains from the same sample are listed, as sequenced in a study of blood T cell repertoires in COVID-19. Using immunoSEQ multiplex PCR, the repertoire was profiled, and TCRdb retains in-frame clones only, with some absent. The sample lists more than 60,000 clones; about 90% were seen once. Sequences were obtained from peripheral blood. The receptors shown here come from a woman aged 55-70 years with COVID-19, enrolled during active disease.

The chain uses TRBV7-2 and TRBJ2-1, with D perhaps matching TRBD1 (6 bases). The ends were cut back, 3 bases at V and 6 bases at J, with 15 bases in the middle. In germline, CDR1 is SGHTA, CDR2 FQGNSA. This CDR3 contains 15 residues. The CDR3: CASSLGRGPFNEQFF. DNA of the CDR3: TGTGCCAGCAGCTTGGGCAGGGGACCCTTCAATGAGCAGTTCTTC.

The CDR3 sequence is CASSQDLAGEADTQYF. In DNA form, the CDR3 reads TGCGCCAGCAGCCAAGATCTAGCGGGAGAGGCAGATACGCAGTATTTT. The chain recombines TRBV4-3 with TRBJ2-3, with TRBD2 matching over 10 bases. CDR1 LGHNA and CDR2 YSLEER come from the germline V gene. V lost 0 bases and J lost 4; bases outside the gene matches: 4. The CDR3 consists of 16 residues.

The rearrangement links TRBV5-4 to TRBJ2-3; TRBD2 aligns across 10 bases. The junction had 5 bases not matched to a gene; V was cut back by 6 bases and J by 4 bases. The CDR3 consists of 14 residues. In germline, CDR1 is SGHNT, CDR2 YYREEE (reference sequence). The CDR3 DNA follows: TGTGCCAGCAATAGCGGGAGGCTGGCAGATACGCAGTATTTT. Translating it yields CASNSGRLADTQYF.

The chain links TRBV7-9 to TRBJ1-2, with D hard to call. Germline values: CDR1 SEHNR, CDR2 FQNEAQ (reference sequence). V was trimmed by 1 base and J by 8 bases, leaving 14 bases between them. CDR3 length: 14 residues. The CDR3 loop is CASSLDAFAEGYTF. The DNA for the CDR3 is TGTGCCAGCAGCTTAGATGCCTTCGCGGAAGGCTACACCTTC.

This sequence joins TRBV7-9 and TRBJ2-1; D unclear. CDR1 is SEHNR and CDR2 is FQNEAQ in the germline V gene (reference sequence). The ends were cut back, 5 bases at V and 7 bases at J, with 6 bases in the middle. This CDR3 contains 11 residues. The CDR3 here is CASSDGNEQFF. For the CDR3, the DNA is TGTGCCAGCAGCGACGGGAATGAGCAGTTCTTC.

The chain is built from TRBV4-3 and TRBJ2-1; 9 bases agree with TRBD2. Germline V gene data show CDR1 as LGHNA and CDR2 as YSLEER. The CDR3 runs to 16 residues. V dropped 0 bases and J dropped 5; count of bases not matched to a gene: 5. CDR3 protein: CASSQEGLAGNNEQFF. Here the CDR3 DNA reads TGCGCCAGCAGCCAAGAGGGGCTAGCGGGGAACAATGAGCAGTTCTTC.

This chain connects TRBV5-6 to TRBJ2-1, with 10 nucleotides matching TRBD2. Trimming at V came to 4 bases and at J to 8 bases, leaving 6 bases not matched to a gene. The germline gives CDR1 SGHDT, CDR2 YYEEEE. This CDR3 contains 14 residues. The CDR3 sequence is CASSRAGGIDEQFF. CDR3 bases: TGTGCCAGCAGCCGAGCGGGAGGGATCGATGAGCAGTTCTTC.